Listed below are T cell receptor beta chains from one sample, sequenced in a study of long-term antiretroviral therapy in people with HIV. Profiled with immunoSEQ multiplex PCR; TCRdb holds only in-frame clones, not every one. This table holds 20,000 to 30,000 clones, about 80% found once. The sample in question was unsorted PBMCs, obtained 0.7 years before starting antiretroviral therapy. The receptors here all came from a young man with HIV. Each CDR3 is given with its conserved first and last residue. The D gene is left open where the match is weak. Clone sizes are given selectively: once, few, many, or a class where the clone is expanded.

D gene | J gene | V gene | clone size | CDR3 protein | CDR3 DNA
NA | TRBJ2-5 | TRBV7-2 | NA | CASSSEETQYF | TGTGCCAGCAGCTCCGAGGAGACCCAGTACTTC
NA | TRBJ1-3 | TRBV5-6 | NA | CASSLDRDWGNTIYF | TGTGCCAGCAGCTTGGACAGGGATTGGGGAAACACCATATATTTT
NA | TRBJ2-1 | TRBV27 | NA | CASSPPADANEQFF | TGTGCCAGCAGTCCTCCGGCCGACGCCAATGAGCAGTTCTTC
NA | TRBJ2-1 | TRBV11-3 | NA | CASSQGHKSNEQFF | TGTGCCAGCAGCCAGGGACATAAATCGAATGAGCAGTTCTTC
NA | TRBJ2-1 | TRBV5-1 | few | CASTEGQMFSYNEQFF | TGCGCCAGCACCGAGGGGCAAATGTTCTCCTACAATGAGCAGTTCTTC
NA | TRBJ2-5 | TRBV6-1 | NA | CASSDMAGPQETQYF | TGTGCCAGCAGTGATATGGCAGGGCCACAAGAGACCCAGTACTTC
NA | TRBJ1-1 | TRBV5-6 | NA | CASSPGWKRAEAFF | TGTGCCAGCAGCCCTGGCTGGAAAAGGGCTGAAGCTTTCTTT
TRBD1 | TRBJ1-5 | TRBV27 | once | CASSPRGQGAGGNQPQHF | TGTGCCAGCAGTCCACGTGGACAGGGGGCGGGGGGCAATCAGCCCCAGCATTTT
NA | TRBJ1-3 | TRBV28 | NA | CASSVVPGNTIYF | TGTGCCAGCAGTGTAGTCCCTGGAAACACCATATATTTT
NA | TRBJ1-4 | TRBV19 | NA | CASSSGRNEKLFF | TGTGCCAGCTCCTCGGGAAGAAATGAAAAACTGTTTTTT
NA | TRBJ2-7 | TRBV27 | NA | CASSLSTGPPSYEQYF | TGTGCCAGCAGTTTATCGACGGGCCCCCCCTCCTACGAGCAGTACTTC
NA | TRBJ1-5 | TRBV9 | NA | CASSAQGGSQPQHF | TGTGCCAGCAGCGCGCAGGGCGGAAGTCAGCCCCAGCATTTT
NA | TRBJ1-2 | TRBV7-2 | NA | CASSLANYGYTF | TGTGCCAGCAGCTTAGCTAACTATGGCTACACCTTC
TRBD2 | TRBJ2-7 | TRBV7-8 | NA | CASSDRLAGVPEQYF | TGTGCCAGCAGCGACCGACTAGCGGGAGTCCCCGAGCAGTACTTC
NA | TRBJ2-1 | TRBV14 | NA | CASSHYRDLTYNEQFF | TGTGCCAGCAGCCATTACCGGGACTTGACCTACAATGAGCAGTTCTTC
NA | TRBJ1-3 | TRBV28 | NA | CASTPERGQASTIYF | TGTGCCAGCACCCCCGAGAGGGGTCAAGCCAGTACCATATATTTT
NA | TRBJ2-3 | TRBV2 | NA | CASSEPLEGATQYF | TGTGCCAGCAGTGAACCCCTGGAAGGAGCTACGCAGTATTTT
TRBD1 | TRBJ1-5 | TRBV4-1 | once | CASSLKAHRDREPGSGQPQHF | TGCGCCAGCAGCCTAAAGGCCCACCGGGACAGGGAGCCCGGAAGCGGTCAGCCCCAGCATTTT
NA | TRBJ2-3 | TRBV14 | NA | CASSQPHTRATDTQYF | TGTGCCAGCAGCCAACCTCATACCCGGGCCACAGATACGCAGTATTTT
NA | TRBJ1-2 | TRBV6-4 | NA | CASSDSQGLYGYTF | TGTGCCAGCAGTGACTCCCAGGGATTGTATGGCTACACCTTC
NA | TRBJ1-1 | TRBV9 | NA | CASSPYGRGDTEAFF | TGTGCCAGCAGCCCTTACGGGCGGGGGGACACTGAAGCTTTCTTT
NA | TRBJ1-4 | TRBV7-9 | NA | CASSLGRTATNEKLFF | TGTGCCAGCAGCTTAGGGAGGACGGCAACTAATGAAAAACTGTTTTTT
NA | TRBJ1-1 | TRBV2 | once | CASSVSEGTEAFF | TGTGCCAGCAGTGTTTCGGAGGGGACTGAAGCTTTCTTT
NA | TRBJ1-6 | TRBV30 | NA | CAWSKGRKLAPLHF | TGTGCCTGGAGTAAGGGTAGGAAACTGGCACCCCTCCACTTT
NA | TRBJ2-5 | TRBV7-9 | NA | CASSSTLAIETQYF | TGTGCCAGCAGCTCGACGCTAGCGATCGAGACCCAGTACTTC
TRBD1 | TRBJ1-5 | TRBV30 | once | CAWSPMRVGQGRQPQHF | TGTGCCTGGAGCCCTATGCGGGTGGGACAGGGTCGCCAGCCCCAGCATTTT
TRBD2 | TRBJ2-1 | TRBV5-6 | NA | CASSYQRGEQFF | TGTGCCAGCAGCTACCAGCGGGGTGAGCAGTTCTTC
NA | TRBJ1-5 | TRBV15 | NA | CATSRDKGDSNQPQHF | TGTGCCACCAGCAGAGATAAGGGGGATAGCAATCAGCCCCAGCATTTT
TRBD2 | TRBJ2-5 | TRBV10-3 | once | CAISDLVLAGGHETQYF | TGTGCCATCAGTGACCTGGTCTTAGCGGGAGGGCATGAGACCCAGTACTTC